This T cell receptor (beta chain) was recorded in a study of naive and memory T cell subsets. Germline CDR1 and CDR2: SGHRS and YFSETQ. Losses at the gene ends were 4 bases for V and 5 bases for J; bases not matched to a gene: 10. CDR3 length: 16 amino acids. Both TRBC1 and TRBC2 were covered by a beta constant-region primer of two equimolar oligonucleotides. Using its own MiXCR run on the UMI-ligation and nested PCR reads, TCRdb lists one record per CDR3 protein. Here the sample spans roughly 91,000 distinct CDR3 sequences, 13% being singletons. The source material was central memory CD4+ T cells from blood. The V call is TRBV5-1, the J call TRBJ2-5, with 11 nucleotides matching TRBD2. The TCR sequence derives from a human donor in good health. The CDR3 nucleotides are TGCGCCAGCAGCACGACTAGCGGGAACGGGGGTGAGACCCAGTACTTC. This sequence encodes CASSTTSGNGGETQYF.